These 8 T cell receptor beta chains came from one sample sequenced in a study of blood T cell repertoires in COVID-19. TCRdb keeps only in-frame clones here, not all; method: immunoSEQ multiplex PCR. This table has roughly 300,000 clones, about 92% appearing once. The sample was PBMCs or T cells enriched from blood (not recorded which). The origin of the receptors is a woman in her thirties who had recovered from COVID-19.

The chain has TRBV7-9 and TRBJ2-7, with a tentative D call TRBD2 (5 bases). The ends were cut back, 5 bases at V and 1 base at J, with 12 bases in the middle. Looked up from germline, CDR1 is SEHNR and CDR2 is FQNEAQ (reference sequence). The CDR3 loop spans 14 amino acids. CDR3 DNA: TGTGCCAGCAGCGTAACTAGTCTGTCCTACGAGCAGTACTTC. Encoded protein: CASSVTSLSYEQYF.

V gene TRBV9 combines with J gene TRBJ2-3; no firm D call. The V end was cut by 5 bases, the J end by 4 bases, with 17 bases between. Germline V lookup: CDR1 SGDLS, CDR2 YYNGEE. CDR3 length: 15 amino acids. As DNA, the CDR3 is TGTGCCAGCAGACCCACTATCGGCGCCTCAGATACGCAGTATTTT. Translating gives CASRPTIGASDTQYF.

This rearrangement joins TRBV4-3 to TRBJ1-4; D unresolved. Germline V gives CDR1 LGHNA, CDR2 YSLEER. The CDR3 contains 14 residues. The V end lost 0 bases, the J end lost 4 bases, and 6 bases lay between the germline ends. The CDR3 sequence is CASSQDYGNEKLFF. The CDR3 nucleotides are TGCGCCAGCAGCCAAGATTACGGTAATGAAAAACTGTTTTTT.

The rearrangement joins TRBV5-1 to TRBJ1-5; 7 bases are a match to TRBD1. The CDR3 has 17 residues. From germline, CDR1 is SGHRS and CDR2 YFSETQ. Germline trimming cut 2 bases from V and 6 bases from J; bases unmatched to any gene: 14. The CDR3 sequence: CASSLGVGGGAGQPQHF. The CDR3 DNA reads TGCGCCAGCAGCTTAGGTGTAGGAGGGGGCGCGGGTCAGCCCCAGCATTTT. Full variable domain (remainder filled in from reference TRBV5-1 and TRBJ1-5): KAGVTQTPRYLIKTRGQQVTLSCSPISGHRSVSWYQQTPGQGLQFLFEYFSETQRNKGNFPGRFSGRQFSNSRSEMNVSTLELGDSALYLCASSLGVGGGAGQPQHFGDGTRLSIL.

The chain carries TRBV4-3 and TRBJ2-2; D not resolved. The V end was cut by 4 bases, the J end by 7 bases, with 10 bases between. The CDR3 has 13 residues. Per germline, CDR1 LGHNA and CDR2 YSLEER. The chain's CDR3 is CASSLTMVGELFF. Written as DNA, the CDR3 is TGCGCCAGCAGCCTCACAATGGTCGGGGAGCTGTTTTTT.

J is TRBJ2-7 and V is TRBV4-3; the match to TRBD2 covers 8 bases. Germline-derived CDR1 and CDR2 are LGHNA and YSLEER. V gave up 4 bases and J gave up 5 bases; unmatched junction bases: 7. This CDR3 is built from 14 residues. The CDR3 region is CASSLGSGVDEQYF. The CDR3, as DNA: TGCGCCAGCAGCCTAGGTAGCGGGGTGGACGAGCAGTACTTC.

The genes are TRBV6-5 and TRBJ2-1, with D perhaps TRBD2 (6 bases). V lost 6 bases and J lost 7, with 16 bases in between. Looked up from germline, CDR1 is MNHEY and CDR2 is SVGAGI. The CDR3 contains 14 residues. CDR3 in DNA: TGTGCCAGCAGGGATCGGACTGCGGGGAATGAGCAGTTCTTC. Protein product: CASRDRTAGNEQFF.

V gene TRBV28 combines with J gene TRBJ2-3; D gene ambiguous. Per the germline V gene, CDR1 is MDHEN and CDR2 is SYDVKM. V lost 7 bases and J 6 bases, leaving 11 bases between the germline ends. There are 12 residues in the CDR3. The CDR3 spells CASKKPQDTQYF. The CDR3 nucleotides are TGTGCCAGCAAAAAACCCCAGGATACGCAGTATTTT. The variable domain in full, completed from reference TRBV28 and TRBJ2-3, reads DVKVTQSSRYLVKRTGEKVFLECVQDMDHENMFWYRQDPGLGLRLIYFSYDVKMKEKGDIPEGYSVSREKKERFSLILESASTNQTSMYLCASKKPQDTQYFGPGTRLTVL.